This T cell receptor (beta chain) emerged from a study of human T cells and chemical hapten exposure. Study-wide background: The study patch tested 0.01% DPC on the upper back and read results at 6 days.

This clonotype was recorded at least ten times. During construction of the library, unique molecular identifiers were attached to individual cDNA molecules for quantitative, reproducible TCR counting. TCRdb re-called the RACE reads with MiXCR, one entry per CDR3 protein. The sample lists roughly 250,000 distinct CDR3 sequences, 7% to 10% seen once, with approximately 2.2% in the top ten. Time point described: pre-sensitization, week 0. Treatment here: therapeutic diphenylcyclopropenone sensitization with weekly scalp DPC. Investigators collected blood before applying each patch test. The trim removed 4 bases at V and 4 bases at J, leaving 6 bases unmatched. This CDR3 is built from 16 residues. CDR1 is MNHEY and CDR2 is SVGEGT in the germline V gene.

This chain connects TRBV6-2 or TRBV6-3 to TRBJ2-2; 10 nucleotides align to TRBD2. This receptor was obtained from a woman between 40 and 55 years old with alopecia areata. Some clones in this sample may be carry-over from other donors' samples. Material: whole blood, obtained in connection with sensitization to the hapten diphenylcyclopropenone (DPC). The CDR3 DNA sequence: TGTGCCAGCAGTTCCCCCTTAGCGGGAGGCACCGGGGAGCTGTTTTTT. Translating it yields CASSSPLAGGTGELFF.